This TCR beta chain is drawn from a study of CD8+ T cells in alopecia areata. Study overall: For the treated group, dosing was oral tofacitinib at 5 to 10 mg twice daily. The drug, tofacitinib, lasted 6 to 18 months, followed by 6 months off drug. General study findings and limits: Sharing of TCRs across patients appeared less clear than in mice, possibly for HLA-related reasons.

Following extraction, RNA underwent reverse transcription to cDNA, which served as the sequencing template. This table comes from immunoSEQ multiplex PCR, and its TCRdb copy is limited to in-frame clones, with some not included. This sample carries roughly 250,000 clones, about 68% of them seen once, and the ten largest clones take around 1.2%. As part of sample collection, lesional scalp punch biopsies and peripheral blood were taken from alopecia areata patients. CDR3 length: 11 residues. The germline V and J ends were trimmed by 6 bases and 3 bases, with 8 bases remaining between them. Germline V gives CDR1 SQVTM, CDR2 ANQGSEA. Concerning this clone: What it recognizes is unknown.

The specimen comprised CD4+ T cells sorted from blood, sampled at week 0. The genes are TRBV29-1 and TRBJ1-2; D gene ambiguous. The sequence was obtained from a human donor with alopecia areata. The CDR3 spells CSVRQDYGYTF. CDR3 nucleotides: TGCAGCGTGAGACAAGACTATGGCTACACCTTC.